The rows below give T cell receptor beta chains drawn from one sample of a study of response to subunit inactivated influenza vaccine. TCRdb passed the RT-PCR reads through MiXCR, listing each CDR3 protein once. This table has about 540,000 distinct CDR3 sequences, around 13% appearing once. The sample was PBMCs from blood, taken approximately 13 days after vaccination. These receptors all come from a man between 45 and 60 years old who received an inactivated influenza vaccine. Each CDR3 is given with its conserved first and last residue. The D gene is left open where the match is weak. Part of the rows lack a size; the others show once, few, many or a class for expanded clones.

j_call: TRBJ2-7; clone_size: -; v_call: TRBV5-1; d_call: TRBD1; cdr3_aa: CGSPGQGAYEQYF; cdr3_nt: TGCGGCAGCCCGGGACAGGGGGCCTACGAGCAGTACTTC
j_call: TRBJ2-7; clone_size: few; v_call: TRBV10-3; d_call: -; cdr3_aa: CAISEGGQSYEQYF; cdr3_nt: TGTGCCATCAGTGAAGGAGGGCAGAGCTACGAGCAGTACTTC
j_call: TRBJ1-5; clone_size: many; v_call: TRBV20-1; d_call: -; cdr3_aa: CSARTGISNQPQHF; cdr3_nt: TGCAGTGCTAGGACCGGGATTAGCAATCAGCCCCAGCATTTT
j_call: TRBJ1-4; clone_size: few; v_call: TRBV24-1; d_call: -; cdr3_aa: CATSDGRASTNEKLFF; cdr3_nt: TGTGCCACCAGTGATGGTCGGGCTTCAACTAATGAAAAACTGTTTTTT
j_call: TRBJ2-5; clone_size: -; v_call: TRBV4-3; d_call: TRBD1; cdr3_aa: CASSQYRDRGQETQYF; cdr3_nt: TGCGCCAGCAGCCAATACCGGGACAGGGGCCAAGAGACCCAGTACTTC
j_call: TRBJ2-7; clone_size: few; v_call: TRBV6-5; d_call: -; cdr3_aa: CASSTSGEQYF; cdr3_nt: -
j_call: TRBJ2-7; clone_size: -; v_call: TRBV4-3; d_call: -; cdr3_aa: CASSQGSVGTYEQYF; cdr3_nt: TGCGCCAGCAGCCAAGGATCCGTTGGTACCTACGAGCAGTACTTC
j_call: TRBJ2-2; clone_size: -; v_call: TRBV12-3/TRBV12-4; d_call: -; cdr3_aa: CASSMSTWELFF; cdr3_nt: TGTGCCAGCTCCATGTCCACCTGGGAGCTGTTTTTT
j_call: TRBJ2-5; clone_size: few; v_call: TRBV4-3; d_call: -; cdr3_aa: CASSQDGLRWETQYF; cdr3_nt: TGCGCCAGCAGCCAAGATGGGCTTAGGTGGGAGACCCAGTACTTC
j_call: TRBJ2-3; clone_size: -; v_call: TRBV12-3/TRBV12-4; d_call: -; cdr3_aa: CASSFGFGPSHTDTQYF; cdr3_nt: TGTGCCAGCAGTTTTGGGTTCGGGCCTAGTCACACAGATACGCAGTATTTT
j_call: TRBJ2-2; clone_size: -; v_call: TRBV3-1; d_call: TRBD2; cdr3_aa: CASSPTSGSDGELFF; cdr3_nt: TGTGCCAGCAGCCCAACTAGCGGGAGTGACGGGGAGCTGTTTTTT
j_call: TRBJ2-5; clone_size: -; v_call: TRBV4-1; d_call: -; cdr3_aa: CASSQILGETQYF; cdr3_nt: TGCGCCAGCAGCCAAATCTTGGGAGAGACCCAGTACTTC
j_call: TRBJ2-1; clone_size: many; v_call: TRBV10-3; d_call: -; cdr3_aa: CATEAGTYNEQFF; cdr3_nt: TGTGCCACGGAGGCGGGAACTTACAATGAGCAGTTCTTC
j_call: TRBJ1-5; clone_size: few; v_call: TRBV20-1; d_call: -; cdr3_aa: CSARHLNQPQHF; cdr3_nt: TGCAGTGCTAGACACCTCAATCAGCCCCAGCATTTT
j_call: TRBJ2-7; clone_size: -; v_call: TRBV1; d_call: -; cdr3_aa: CTSSQERGPSYEQYF; cdr3_nt: TGCACCAGCAGCCAAGAACGGGGCCCCTCCTACGAGCAGTACTTC